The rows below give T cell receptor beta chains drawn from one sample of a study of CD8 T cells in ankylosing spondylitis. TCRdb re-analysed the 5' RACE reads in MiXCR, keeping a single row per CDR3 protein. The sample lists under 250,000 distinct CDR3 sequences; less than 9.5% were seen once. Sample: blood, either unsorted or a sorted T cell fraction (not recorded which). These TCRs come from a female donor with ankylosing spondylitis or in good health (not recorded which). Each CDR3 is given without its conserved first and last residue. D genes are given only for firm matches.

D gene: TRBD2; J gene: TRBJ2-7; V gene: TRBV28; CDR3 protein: ASSFPRAGTTRTIGEQY
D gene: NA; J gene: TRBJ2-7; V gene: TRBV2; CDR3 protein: ASSGGDSYEQY
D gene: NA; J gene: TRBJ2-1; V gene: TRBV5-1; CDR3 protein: ASSLPWTRGYDEQF
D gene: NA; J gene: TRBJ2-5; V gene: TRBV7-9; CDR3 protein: ASSAPVGTQY
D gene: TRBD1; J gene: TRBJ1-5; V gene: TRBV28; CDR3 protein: ASSSPGQGNQPQH
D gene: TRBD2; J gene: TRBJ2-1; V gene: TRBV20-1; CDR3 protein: SARAILAGERF
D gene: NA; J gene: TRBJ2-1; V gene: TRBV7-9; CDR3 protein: ASSLSSGYNEQF
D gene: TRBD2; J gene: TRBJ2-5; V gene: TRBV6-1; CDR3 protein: ASSPLAGGSQETQY
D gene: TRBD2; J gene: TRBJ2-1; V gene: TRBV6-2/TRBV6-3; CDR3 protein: ASSRLAGGRGEQF
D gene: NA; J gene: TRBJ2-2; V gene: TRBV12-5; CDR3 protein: ASGLHNTGELF
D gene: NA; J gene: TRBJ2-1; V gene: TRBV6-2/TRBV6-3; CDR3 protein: ASRTYNEQF
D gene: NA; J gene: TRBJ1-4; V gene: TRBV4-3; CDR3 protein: ASSQDGTRNEKLF
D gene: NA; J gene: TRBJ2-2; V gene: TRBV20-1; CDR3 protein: SARDRREAGELF
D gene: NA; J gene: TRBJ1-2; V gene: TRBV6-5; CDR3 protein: ASSLIGRGDYGYT
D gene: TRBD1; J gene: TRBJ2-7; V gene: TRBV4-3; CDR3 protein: ASSPDRDSLYEQY
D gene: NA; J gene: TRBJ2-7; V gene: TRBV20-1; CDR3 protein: SARDRGHYEQY
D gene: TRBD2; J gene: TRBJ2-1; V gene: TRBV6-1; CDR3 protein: ASTGRLARHNEQF
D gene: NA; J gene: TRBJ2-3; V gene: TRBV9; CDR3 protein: ASSVKGSTDTQY
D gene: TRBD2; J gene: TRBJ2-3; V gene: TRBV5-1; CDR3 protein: ASRFGLAGGEGDTQY
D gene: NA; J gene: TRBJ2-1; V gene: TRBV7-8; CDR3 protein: ASSGSTAGEQF
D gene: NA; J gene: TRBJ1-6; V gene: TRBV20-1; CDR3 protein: SARPRVGSPLH
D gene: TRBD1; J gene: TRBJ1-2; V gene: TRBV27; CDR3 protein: ASRLRGAEGYT
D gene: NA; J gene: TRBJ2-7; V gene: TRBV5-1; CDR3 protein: ASNPDSFSYEQY
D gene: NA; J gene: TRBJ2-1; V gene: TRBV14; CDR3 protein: ASRKGGSYNEQF
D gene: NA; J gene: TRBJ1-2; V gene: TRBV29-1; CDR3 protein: SVDEDGYT
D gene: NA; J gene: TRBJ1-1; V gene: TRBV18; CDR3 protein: ASSLRAPDTEAF
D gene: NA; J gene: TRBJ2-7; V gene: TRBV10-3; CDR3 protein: ATKGRISYEQY
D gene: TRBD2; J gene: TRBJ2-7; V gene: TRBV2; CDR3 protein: ASTPSGRRIYEQY
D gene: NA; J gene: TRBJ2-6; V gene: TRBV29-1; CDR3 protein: SGLIDSLSGANVLT
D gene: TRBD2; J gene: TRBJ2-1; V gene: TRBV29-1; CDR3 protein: SVAGGPINEQF
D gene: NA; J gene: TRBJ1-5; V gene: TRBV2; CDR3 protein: ASSDRGLGNQPQH
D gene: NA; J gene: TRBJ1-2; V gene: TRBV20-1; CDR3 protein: SARASSVTYGYT
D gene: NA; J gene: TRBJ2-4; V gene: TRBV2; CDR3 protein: ASLPSAGTKNIQY
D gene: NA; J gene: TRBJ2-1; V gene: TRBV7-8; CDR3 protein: ASSSTRTISYNEQF
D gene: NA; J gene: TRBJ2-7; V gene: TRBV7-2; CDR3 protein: ASSYPSYEQY
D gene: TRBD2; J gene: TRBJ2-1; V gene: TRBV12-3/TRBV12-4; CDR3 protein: ASSPTLAATYNEQF
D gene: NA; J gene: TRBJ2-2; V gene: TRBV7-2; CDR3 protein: ASSLPGRELF
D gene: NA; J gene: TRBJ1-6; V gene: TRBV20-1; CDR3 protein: CASLLVLSSYNSPLH
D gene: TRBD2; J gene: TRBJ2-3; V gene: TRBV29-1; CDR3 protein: SVYSKATQVETSGSTDTQY
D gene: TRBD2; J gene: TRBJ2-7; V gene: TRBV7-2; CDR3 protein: ASRTERDSYEQY